These T cell receptor beta chains were read from a single sample in a study of T cell changes during pregnancy in multiple sclerosis. The table came from immunoSEQ multiplex PCR; TCRdb's copy has only in-frame clones and leaves some out. The sample yields about 42,000 clones, around four fifths seen once. This specimen was CD4+ T cells from peripheral blood mononuclear cells, taken before pregnancy. These receptors were obtained from a female donor with multiple sclerosis, enrolled in a pregnancy study. Each CDR3 is given with its conserved first and last residue. The D gene is left open where the match is weak. Expanded clones get a size class; other rows say once, few or many, or leave the size out.

J gene: TRBJ2-5; V gene: TRBV7-7; CDR3 length: 16; D gene: -; clone size: -; CDR3 DNA: TGTGCCAGCAGCTTATCACAGGCGGCGACCCAAGAGACCCAGTACTTC; CDR3 protein: CASSLSQAATQETQYF
J gene: TRBJ1-2; V gene: TRBV7-9; CDR3 length: 15; D gene: -; clone size: once; CDR3 DNA: TGTGCCAGCAGCTTATTCGACAGCACTAACTATGGCTACACCTTC; CDR3 protein: CASSLFDSTNYGYTF
J gene: TRBJ1-1; V gene: TRBV5-1; CDR3 length: 16; D gene: TRBD1; clone size: -; CDR3 DNA: TGCGCCAGCAGTCTTGGGCGTGTAACAGGGGACACTGAAGCTTTCTTT; CDR3 protein: CASSLGRVTGDTEAFF
J gene: TRBJ1-1; V gene: TRBV6-5; CDR3 length: 11; D gene: -; clone size: -; CDR3 DNA: TGTGCCAGCAGTTCGCGCACTGAAGCTTTCTTT; CDR3 protein: CASSSRTEAFF
J gene: TRBJ2-2; V gene: TRBV30; CDR3 length: 14; D gene: TRBD1; clone size: -; CDR3 DNA: TGTGCCTGTACCGGGACAGGGGGACCCGGGGAGCTGTTTTTT; CDR3 protein: CACTGTGGPGELFF
J gene: TRBJ2-5; V gene: TRBV6-6; CDR3 length: 16; D gene: -; clone size: -; CDR3 DNA: TGTGCCAGCAGCCCCAATGTTGGCCTCTTCCAAGAGACCCAGTACTTC; CDR3 protein: CASSPNVGLFQETQYF
J gene: TRBJ2-7; V gene: TRBV5-5; CDR3 length: 15; D gene: -; clone size: -; CDR3 DNA: TGTGCCAGCAGCTTGGGCAGGGCGAGCTCCTACGAGCAGTACTTC; CDR3 protein: CASSLGRASSYEQYF
J gene: TRBJ1-3; V gene: TRBV7-2; CDR3 length: 16; D gene: -; clone size: -; CDR3 DNA: TGTGCCAGCAGCGGTCAAGCGAGCAGCTCTGGAAACACCATATATTTT; CDR3 protein: CASSGQASSSGNTIYF
J gene: TRBJ2-3; V gene: TRBV2; CDR3 length: 14; D gene: TRBD2; clone size: -; CDR3 DNA: TGTGCCAGCAGTAAAACTAGCGGCACAGATACGCAGTATTTT; CDR3 protein: CASSKTSGTDTQYF
J gene: TRBJ1-2; V gene: TRBV30; CDR3 length: 12; D gene: TRBD1; clone size: -; CDR3 DNA: TGTGCCTGGACGACAGGGTCCTATGGCTACACCTTC; CDR3 protein: CAWTTGSYGYTF
J gene: TRBJ1-1; V gene: TRBV5-8; CDR3 length: 17; D gene: -; clone size: -; CDR3 DNA: TGTGCCAGCAGCCTGGTCCACGGGGTGATTATGAACACTGAAGCTTTCTTT; CDR3 protein: CASSLVHGVIMNTEAFF
J gene: TRBJ2-5; V gene: TRBV6-4; CDR3 length: 14; D gene: TRBD2; clone size: once; CDR3 DNA: TGTGCCAGCAGTGCCACGGGGGGGCGGGAGACCCAGTACTTC; CDR3 protein: CASSATGGRETQYF
J gene: TRBJ2-2; V gene: TRBV19; CDR3 length: 17; D gene: TRBD1; clone size: -; CDR3 DNA: TGTGCCAGTAACGCAGGACAGGGGGCGACGCAGTACGGGGAGCTGTTTTTT; CDR3 protein: CASNAGQGATQYGELFF
J gene: TRBJ2-1; V gene: TRBV5-1; CDR3 length: 15; D gene: -; clone size: -; CDR3 DNA: TGCGCCAGCAGCCCTGTGGGGGCAACATACAATGAGCAGTTCTTC; CDR3 protein: CASSPVGATYNEQFF
J gene: TRBJ1-2; V gene: TRBV7-8; CDR3 length: 14; D gene: -; clone size: few; CDR3 DNA: TGTGCCAGCAGCCCCCAAGGGGGTGGGGGTGGCTACACCTTC; CDR3 protein: CASSPQGGGGGYTF
J gene: TRBJ2-5; V gene: TRBV19; CDR3 length: 14; D gene: -; clone size: -; CDR3 DNA: TGTGCCAGTAGGCCGACAGGCTCAACAGAGACCCAGTACTTC; CDR3 protein: CASRPTGSTETQYF
J gene: TRBJ2-7; V gene: TRBV14; CDR3 length: 13; D gene: -; clone size: -; CDR3 DNA: TGTGCCAGCAGCCAAGTGGAGGGAGCCGAGCAGTACTTC; CDR3 protein: CASSQVEGAEQYF
J gene: TRBJ1-2; V gene: TRBV9; CDR3 length: 16; D gene: TRBD1; clone size: -; CDR3 DNA: TGTGCCAGCAGCGTAGAACCAACAGGGGGTTCCGGTGGCTACACCTTC; CDR3 protein: CASSVEPTGGSGGYTF
J gene: TRBJ2-1; V gene: TRBV11-2; CDR3 length: 14; D gene: -; clone size: -; CDR3 DNA: TGTGCCAGCAGCTTAGAGGGGGCAGCCCGGGAAGAGTTCTTC; CDR3 protein: CASSLEGAAREEFF
J gene: TRBJ2-1; V gene: TRBV5-1; CDR3 length: 15; D gene: TRBD2; clone size: -; CDR3 DNA: TGCGCCAGCAGCTTAAGCGGGAGCTCCTACAATGAGCAGTTCTTC; CDR3 protein: CASSLSGSSYNEQFF
J gene: TRBJ2-7; V gene: TRBV6-5; CDR3 length: 15; D gene: TRBD1; clone size: -; CDR3 DNA: TGTGCCAGCAGTGCACCCGGGACAGGATCCTACGAGCAGTACTTC; CDR3 protein: CASSAPGTGSYEQYF
J gene: TRBJ2-7; V gene: TRBV30; CDR3 length: 15; D gene: TRBD1; clone size: -; CDR3 DNA: TGTGCCTGGCAGGTCACTTGGCAGGGGGTCGACGAGCAGTACTTC; CDR3 protein: CAWQVTWQGVDEQYF
J gene: TRBJ1-5; V gene: TRBV5-1; CDR3 length: 13; D gene: -; clone size: -; CDR3 DNA: TGCGCCAGCAGTTTCGGGGGCAATCAGCCCCAGCATTTT; CDR3 protein: CASSFGGNQPQHF
J gene: TRBJ2-2; V gene: TRBV6-5; CDR3 length: 15; D gene: TRBD1; clone size: -; CDR3 DNA: TGTGCCAGCAGAGGGACAGACGGAGCCACCGGGGAGCTGTTTTTT; CDR3 protein: CASRGTDGATGELFF
J gene: TRBJ1-5; V gene: TRBV2; CDR3 length: 14; D gene: TRBD1; clone size: -; CDR3 DNA: TGTGCCAGCAGTGAAGGGACAGGGTTATGGCCCCAGCATTTT; CDR3 protein: CASSEGTGLWPQHF
J gene: TRBJ1-1; V gene: TRBV11-3; CDR3 length: 15; D gene: -; clone size: -; CDR3 DNA: TGTGCCAGCAGCTTATCGGGGGGCTCGAACACTGAAGCTTTCTTT; CDR3 protein: CASSLSGGSNTEAFF
J gene: TRBJ2-1; V gene: TRBV7-2; CDR3 length: 16; D gene: TRBD2; clone size: -; CDR3 DNA: TGTGCCAGCAGCCCCCCCCGGGTTACTGGGGGGGATGAGCAGTTCTTC; CDR3 protein: CASSPPRVTGGDEQFF
J gene: TRBJ2-1; V gene: TRBV7-9; CDR3 length: 16; D gene: -; clone size: -; CDR3 DNA: TGTGCCAGCAGCAGGAGGGTGAGCAGCTCCTACAATGAGCAGTTCTTC; CDR3 protein: CASSRRVSSSYNEQFF
J gene: TRBJ1-5; V gene: TRBV7-9; CDR3 length: 14; D gene: TRBD1; clone size: -; CDR3 DNA: TGTGCCAGCAGCTTAGGACAGGGTTATCAGCCCCAGCATTTT; CDR3 protein: CASSLGQGYQPQHF
J gene: TRBJ1-6; V gene: TRBV15; CDR3 length: 20; D gene: -; clone size: -; CDR3 DNA: TGTGCCACCAGCACAAAGTTTAGGGGCCAGTCGAGCTCCTATAATTCACCCCTCCACTTT; CDR3 protein: CATSTKFRGQSSSYNSPLHF
J gene: TRBJ1-2; V gene: TRBV5-1; CDR3 length: 15; D gene: TRBD1; clone size: -; CDR3 DNA: TGCGCCAGCAGCTTGTGGGGACAGGGGGATGAGAACCTCACCTTC; CDR3 protein: CASSLWGQGDENLTF
J gene: TRBJ2-1; V gene: TRBV9; CDR3 length: 15; D gene: TRBD2; clone size: -; CDR3 DNA: TGTGCCAGCAGCCTAGGGGCGGGGGGGTACAATGAGCAGTTCTTC; CDR3 protein: CASSLGAGGYNEQFF
J gene: TRBJ1-1; V gene: TRBV29-1; CDR3 length: 12; D gene: -; clone size: -; CDR3 DNA: TGCAGCGGAGGGGACACAGACACTGAAGCTTTCTTT; CDR3 protein: CSGGDTDTEAFF
J gene: TRBJ1-2; V gene: TRBV19; CDR3 length: 12; D gene: -; clone size: -; CDR3 DNA: TGTGCCAGTAGTATTGGACACGGCGGGGGAACCTTC; CDR3 protein: CASSIGHGGGTF
J gene: TRBJ1-5; V gene: TRBV25-1; CDR3 length: 13; D gene: TRBD1; clone size: -; CDR3 DNA: TGTGCCAGCAGTGGACAGGGGGATCAGCCCCAGCATTTT; CDR3 protein: CASSGQGDQPQHF
J gene: TRBJ2-7; V gene: TRBV29-1; CDR3 length: 13; D gene: -; clone size: once; CDR3 DNA: TGCAGCGTGTCACAGACAGGCCCTTACGAGCAGTACTTC; CDR3 protein: CSVSQTGPYEQYF
J gene: TRBJ1-5; V gene: TRBV9; CDR3 length: 13; D gene: -; clone size: -; CDR3 DNA: TGTGCCTCCGGGGGGGGCAGGGAATACCCCCAGCATTTT; CDR3 protein: CASGGGREYPQHF
J gene: TRBJ1-1; V gene: TRBV10-3; CDR3 length: 13; D gene: TRBD1; clone size: -; CDR3 DNA: TGTGCCATCAAACAGGGGCCGAACACTGAAGCTTTCTTT; CDR3 protein: CAIKQGPNTEAFF
J gene: TRBJ2-7; V gene: TRBV19; CDR3 length: 16; D gene: -; clone size: -; CDR3 DNA: TGTGCCAGTAGTGTCCTAAGGGGGCAGGGGGGCTACGAGCAGTACTTC; CDR3 protein: CASSVLRGQGGYEQYF
J gene: TRBJ2-5; V gene: TRBV7-8; CDR3 length: 14; D gene: TRBD2; clone size: -; CDR3 DNA: TGTGCCAGCAGCCCCCGGACTAGCCTAGAGACCCAGTACTTC; CDR3 protein: CASSPRTSLETQYF
J gene: TRBJ2-6; V gene: TRBV2; CDR3 length: 15; D gene: TRBD1; clone size: -; CDR3 DNA: TGTGCCAGCAGTGGACTCGACAGGGAGTCCAACGTCCTGACTTTC; CDR3 protein: CASSGLDRESNVLTF
J gene: TRBJ2-7; V gene: TRBV2; CDR3 length: 15; D gene: -; clone size: -; CDR3 DNA: TGTGCCAGCAGTGTTAACAGTTTTCGATCCTACGAGCAGTACTTC; CDR3 protein: CASSVNSFRSYEQYF
J gene: TRBJ1-2; V gene: TRBV5-1; CDR3 length: 15; D gene: -; clone size: few; CDR3 DNA: TGCGCCAGCAGCTTGGGGCGGGGATCGGAGGAAGGCTACACCTTC; CDR3 protein: CASSLGRGSEEGYTF
J gene: TRBJ1-2; V gene: TRBV7-8; CDR3 length: 16; D gene: TRBD1; clone size: few; CDR3 DNA: TGTGCCAGCAGCTTAGTCCGTTTAGGGGGCCACTATGGCTACACCTTC; CDR3 protein: CASSLVRLGGHYGYTF
J gene: TRBJ1-2; V gene: TRBV2; CDR3 length: 13; D gene: -; clone size: -; CDR3 DNA: TGTGCCAGCAGTGGGACTTGGACCGATGGCTACACCTTC; CDR3 protein: CASSGTWTDGYTF
J gene: TRBJ1-1; V gene: TRBV7-2; CDR3 length: 14; D gene: -; clone size: -; CDR3 DNA: TGTGCCAGCAGCCCCCGCAGGGGAAGCACTGAAGCTTTCTTT; CDR3 protein: CASSPRRGSTEAFF
J gene: TRBJ2-3; V gene: TRBV11-3; CDR3 length: 16; D gene: TRBD2; clone size: -; CDR3 DNA: TGTGCCAGCAGCTTAGACGGGGGGAGTGACGCAGATACGCAGTATTTT; CDR3 protein: CASSLDGGSDADTQYF
J gene: TRBJ2-7; V gene: TRBV7-2; CDR3 length: 16; D gene: -; clone size: -; CDR3 DNA: TGTGCCAGCAGCTCAGGGGCTGGGCCTCGTACCTACGAGCAGTACTTC; CDR3 protein: CASSSGAGPRTYEQYF
J gene: TRBJ1-2; V gene: TRBV18; CDR3 length: 19; D gene: TRBD1; clone size: -; CDR3 DNA: TGTGCCAGCTCACCCTTTTTTTTGGGACAGATTATGGATTACTATGGCTACACCTTC; CDR3 protein: CASSPFFLGQIMDYYGYTF
J gene: TRBJ1-1; V gene: TRBV7-9; CDR3 length: 13; D gene: -; clone size: -; CDR3 DNA: TGTGCCAGCAGCGCCGTTGAGTGGACAGAAGCTTTCTTT; CDR3 protein: CASSAVEWTEAFF
J gene: TRBJ1-5; V gene: TRBV4-3; CDR3 length: 15; D gene: -; clone size: -; CDR3 DNA: TGCGCCAGCAGCCAAGATCGCACAAGCAATCAGCCCCAGCATTTT; CDR3 protein: CASSQDRTSNQPQHF
J gene: TRBJ1-5; V gene: TRBV2; CDR3 length: 15; D gene: -; clone size: -; CDR3 DNA: TGTGCCAGCAGTGCGGGGAGGGGTAGCAATCAGCCCCAGCATTTT; CDR3 protein: CASSAGRGSNQPQHF
J gene: TRBJ2-1; V gene: TRBV11-3; CDR3 length: 14; D gene: -; clone size: -; CDR3 DNA: TGTGCCAGCAGCTTAGGCGGGCTCTACAATGAGCAGTTCTTC; CDR3 protein: CASSLGGLYNEQFF